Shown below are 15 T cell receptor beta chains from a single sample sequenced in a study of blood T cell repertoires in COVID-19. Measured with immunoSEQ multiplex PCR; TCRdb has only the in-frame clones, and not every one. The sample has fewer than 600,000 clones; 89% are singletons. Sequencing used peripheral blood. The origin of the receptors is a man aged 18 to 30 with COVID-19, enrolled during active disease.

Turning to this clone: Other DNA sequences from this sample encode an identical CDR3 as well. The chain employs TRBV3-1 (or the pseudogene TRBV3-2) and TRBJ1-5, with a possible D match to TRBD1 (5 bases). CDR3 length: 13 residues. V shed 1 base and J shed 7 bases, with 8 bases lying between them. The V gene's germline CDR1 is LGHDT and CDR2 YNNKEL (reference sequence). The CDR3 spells CASSQGGEQPQHF. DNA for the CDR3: TGTGCCAGCAGCCAAGGGGGGGAGCAGCCCCAGCATTTT.

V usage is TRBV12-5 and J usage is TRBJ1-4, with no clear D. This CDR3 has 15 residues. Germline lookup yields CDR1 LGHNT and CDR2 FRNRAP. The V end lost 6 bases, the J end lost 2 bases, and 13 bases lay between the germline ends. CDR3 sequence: CASGVDLATNEKLFF. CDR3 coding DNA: TGTGCTAGTGGCGTTGACCTAGCCACTAATGAAAAACTGTTTTTT.

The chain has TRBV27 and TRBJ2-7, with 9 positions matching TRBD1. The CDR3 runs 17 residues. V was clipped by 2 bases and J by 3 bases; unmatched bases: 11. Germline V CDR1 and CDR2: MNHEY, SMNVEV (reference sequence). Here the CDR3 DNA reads TGTGCCAGCAGTTTAGGCTGGGGACAGGGTCGGATCTACGAGCAGTACTTC. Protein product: CASSLGWGQGRIYEQYF.

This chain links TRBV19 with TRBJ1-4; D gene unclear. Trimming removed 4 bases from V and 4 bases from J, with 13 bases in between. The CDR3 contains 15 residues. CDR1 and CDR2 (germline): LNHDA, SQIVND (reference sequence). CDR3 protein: CASSTNRPNNEKLFF. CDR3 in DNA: TGTGCCAGTAGTACGAACAGACCGAATAATGAAAAACTGTTTTTT.

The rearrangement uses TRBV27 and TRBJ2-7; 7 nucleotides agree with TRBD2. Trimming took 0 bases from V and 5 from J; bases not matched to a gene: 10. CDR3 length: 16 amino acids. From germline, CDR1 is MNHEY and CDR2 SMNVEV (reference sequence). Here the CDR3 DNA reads TGTGCCAGCAGTTTATCGATAAAGGGAGGGGTCCACGAGCAGTACTTC. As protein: CASSLSIKGGVHEQYF.

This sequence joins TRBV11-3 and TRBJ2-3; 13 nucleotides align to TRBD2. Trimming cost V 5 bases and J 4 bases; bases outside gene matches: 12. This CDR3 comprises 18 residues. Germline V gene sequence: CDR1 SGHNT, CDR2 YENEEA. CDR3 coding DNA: TGTGCCAGCAGCGAAAGGACTAGCGGGAGATATAGGGCAGATACGCAGTATTTT. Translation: CASSERTSGRYRADTQYF.

The CDR3 region has the DNA TGTGCCACCAGTGATTCCCTAGCCCGGTCCTACAATGAGCAGTTCTTC. Its translation is CATSDSLARSYNEQFF. The chain employs TRBV24-1 and TRBJ2-1; a possible D gene is TRBD2 (5 bases). This CDR3 region has 16 residues. Trimming removed 2 bases at V and 1 base at J, with 11 bases between. Per the germline V gene, CDR1 is KGHDR and CDR2 is SFDVKD.

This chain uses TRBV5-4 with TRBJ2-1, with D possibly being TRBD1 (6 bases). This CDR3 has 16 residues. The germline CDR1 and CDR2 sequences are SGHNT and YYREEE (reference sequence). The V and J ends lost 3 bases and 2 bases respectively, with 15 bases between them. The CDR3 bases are TGTGCCAGCAGCTCAGACAGGTGGGGGCCCTACAATGAGCAGTTCTTC. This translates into CASSSDRWGPYNEQFF. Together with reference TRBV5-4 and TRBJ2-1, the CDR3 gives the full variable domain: ETGVTQSPTHLIKTRGQQVTLRCSSQSGHNTVSWYQQALGQGPQFIFQYYREEENGRGNFPPRFSGLQFPNYSSELNVNALELDDSALYLCASSSDRWGPYNEQFFGPGTRLTVL.

The CDR3 here is CASSPRVFRNTEAFF. As DNA, the CDR3 is TGTGCCAGTAGTCCCAGGGTTTTTCGGAACACTGAAGCTTTCTTT. The rearrangement uses TRBV19 and TRBJ1-1; maybe TRBD1 (5 bases). The CDR3 is 15 residues long. V lost 5 bases to trimming and J lost 1 base, with 14 bases between them. CDR1 is LNHDA and CDR2 is SQIVND in the germline V gene (reference sequence).

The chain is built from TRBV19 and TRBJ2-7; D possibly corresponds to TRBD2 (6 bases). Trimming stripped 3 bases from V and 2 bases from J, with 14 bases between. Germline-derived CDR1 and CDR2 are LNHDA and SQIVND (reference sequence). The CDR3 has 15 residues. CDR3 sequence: CASSIPGTGTYEQYF. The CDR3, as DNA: TGTGCCAGTAGTATCCCCGGGACTGGAACCTACGAGCAGTACTTC.

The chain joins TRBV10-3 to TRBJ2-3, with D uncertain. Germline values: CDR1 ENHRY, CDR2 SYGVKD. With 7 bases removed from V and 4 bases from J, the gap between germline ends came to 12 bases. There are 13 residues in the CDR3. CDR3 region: CAINSQPSDTQYF. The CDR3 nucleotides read TGTGCCATCAACTCACAGCCATCAGATACGCAGTATTTT.

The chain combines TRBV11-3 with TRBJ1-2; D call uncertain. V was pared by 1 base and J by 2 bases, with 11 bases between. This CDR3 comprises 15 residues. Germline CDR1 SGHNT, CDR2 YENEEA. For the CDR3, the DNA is TGTGCCAGCAGCTTAGGGCAGGTTTCGAACTATGGCTACACCTTC. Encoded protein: CASSLGQVSNYGYTF.

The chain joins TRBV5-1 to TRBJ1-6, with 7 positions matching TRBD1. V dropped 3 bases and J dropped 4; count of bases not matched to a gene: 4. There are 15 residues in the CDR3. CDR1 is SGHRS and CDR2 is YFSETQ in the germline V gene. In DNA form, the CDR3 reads TGCGCCAGCAGCTCCGGGACAGTTTATAATTCACCCCTCCACTTT. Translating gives CASSSGTVYNSPLHF.

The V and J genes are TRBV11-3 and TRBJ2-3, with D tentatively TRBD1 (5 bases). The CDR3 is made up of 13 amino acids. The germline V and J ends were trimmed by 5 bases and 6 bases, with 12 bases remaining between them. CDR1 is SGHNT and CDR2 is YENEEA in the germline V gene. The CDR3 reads CASSRGAQDTQYF. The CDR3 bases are TGTGCCAGCAGCCGTGGGGCCCAGGATACGCAGTATTTT.

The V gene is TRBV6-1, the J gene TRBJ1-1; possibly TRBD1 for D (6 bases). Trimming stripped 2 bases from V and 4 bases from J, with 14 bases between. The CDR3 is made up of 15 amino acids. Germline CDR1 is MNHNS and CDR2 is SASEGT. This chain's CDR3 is CASSEIAGVGTEAFF. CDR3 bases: TGTGCCAGCAGTGAAATTGCAGGGGTTGGCACTGAAGCTTTCTTT.